This T cell receptor (beta chain) was captured in a study of cytomegalovirus exposure and HLA in healthy donors. Background on the study: A preliminary data release comprised about 85 million unique TCRs obtained from HLA-typed donors. Broader study findings: When analyzed later, a missense DCLRE1C variant was found to be linked to TCR beta V- and J-gene trimming.

Only one count was recorded for this clone. Its antigen is unknown. Germline V gene lookup returns CDR1 LNHDA and CDR2 SQIVND (reference sequence). V was cut by 7 bases and J by 1 base, with 10 bases left in between. The CDR3 extends over 13 amino acids. In the PCR, 60 Vbeta and 13 Jbeta primers were used. Only in-frame clones appear in the TCRdb table, and some are missing; sequencing was by immunoSEQ multiplex PCR. The sample lists about 140,000 clones; around 80% were seen once. Donors were ostensibly healthy at sampling, although undocumented immune exposures were probable. The chain joins TRBV19 to TRBJ1-1; D gene uncertain. The clonotype originates from a female donor in good health and CMV-seronegative. The sample comprised PBMCs. CDR3 protein: CASNNSPNTEAFF. The CDR3 nucleotides are TGTGCCAGTAATAACTCCCCGAACACTGAAGCTTTCTTT.